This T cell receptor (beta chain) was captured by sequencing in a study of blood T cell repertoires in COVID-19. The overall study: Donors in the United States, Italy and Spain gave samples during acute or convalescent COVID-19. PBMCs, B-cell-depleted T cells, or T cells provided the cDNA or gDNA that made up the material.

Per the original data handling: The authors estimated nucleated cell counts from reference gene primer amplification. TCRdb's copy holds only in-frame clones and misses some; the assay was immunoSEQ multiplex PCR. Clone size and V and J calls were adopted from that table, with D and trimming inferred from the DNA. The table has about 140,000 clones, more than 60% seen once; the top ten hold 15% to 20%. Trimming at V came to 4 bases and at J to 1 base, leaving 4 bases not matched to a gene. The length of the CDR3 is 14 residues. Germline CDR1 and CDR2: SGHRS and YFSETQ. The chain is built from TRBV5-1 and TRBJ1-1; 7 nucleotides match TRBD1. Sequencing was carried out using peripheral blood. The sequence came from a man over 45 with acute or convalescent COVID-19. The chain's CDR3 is CASSERTGNTEAFF. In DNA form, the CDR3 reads TGCGCCAGCAGCGAAAGGACAGGGAACACTGAAGCTTTCTTT.